A single sample gave rise to the 14 T cell receptor beta chains below, sequenced in a study of T cell repertoires in cytomegalovirus infection. Each CDR3 protein gets one entry after TCRdb re-called the reads with MiXCR. The table shows around 70,000 distinct CDR3 sequences, with over 3.5% occurring only once. Sample: PBMCs. The receptors were gathered from a human donor in good health (CMV status not recorded). Some clones in this sample may be carry-over from other donors' samples.

This clonotype was seen at least ten times. The chain links TRBV7-9 to TRBJ1-2, with unresolved D. Germline CDR1 SEHNR, CDR2 FQNEAQ (reference sequence). With 0 bases removed from V and 5 bases from J, the gap between germline ends came to 19 bases. The CDR3 consists of 17 residues. The CDR3 DNA follows: TGTGCCAGCAGCTTAGCGCCAGGCACTGAGAGGTTATATGGCTACACCTTC. Its translation: CASSLAPGTERLYGYTF. The whole variable domain, filled in from reference TRBV7-9 and TRBJ1-2, reads DTGVSQNPRHKITKRGQNVTFRCDPISEHNRLYWYRQTLGQGPEFLTYFQNEAQLEKSRLLSDRFSAERPKGSFSTLEIQRTEQGDSAMYLCASSLAPGTERLYGYTFGSGTRLTVV.

Many counts were recorded for this clonotype. J is TRBJ2-2 and V is TRBV7-2, with D possibly TRBD1 on 5 matching bases. This CDR3 spans 13 amino acids. The ends were cut back, 7 bases at V and 1 base at J, with 7 bases in the middle. CDR1 SGHTA and CDR2 FQGNSA come from the germline V gene. The CDR3 DNA sequence: TGTGCCAGCACTCAGGGGAACACCGGGGAGCTGTTTTTT. Its protein is CASTQGNTGELFF.

This clonotype was counted ten times or more. V usage is TRBV6-6 and J usage is TRBJ2-2, with 9 positions matching TRBD2. V gave up 6 bases and J gave up 6 bases; unmatched junction bases: 5. The germline V gene has CDR1 MNHNY and CDR2 SVGAGI (reference sequence). The CDR3 has 14 residues. CDR3 residues: CASSIAGVAGELFF. DNA for the CDR3: TGTGCCAGCAGCATAGCGGGAGTTGCCGGGGAGCTGTTTTTT.

Ten or more counts support this clonotype. The chain joins TRBV10-3 to TRBJ1-1, with 8 bases aligning to TRBD1. Germline-derived CDR1 and CDR2 are ENHRY and SYGVKD. The length of the CDR3 is 15 residues. V shed 2 bases, J shed 0 bases, and the junction held 2 bases outside the gene matches. The CDR3 loop is CAISEPRGLNTEAFF. In DNA form, the CDR3 reads TGTGCCATCAGTGAGCCCAGGGGGCTGAACACTGAAGCTTTCTTT.

This clonotype was detected ten times or more. The chain links TRBV7-6 to TRBJ2-2; D might be TRBD2 (6 bases). The CDR3 has 14 residues. Germline V gives CDR1 SGHVS, CDR2 FNYEAQ. V gave up 8 bases and J gave up 4 bases, with 14 bases separating them. CDR3 DNA: TGTGCCAGCGGGGCTAGCGACCTCACCGGGGAGCTGTTTTTT. Amino acid sequence: CASGASDLTGELFF.

This clonotype has at least ten counts. This chain joins TRBV7-4 and TRBJ2-5; 8 nucleotides agree with TRBD2. Germline CDR1 reads SGHVT; CDR2 reads SQSDAQ. The CDR3 runs 15 residues. V was clipped by 5 bases and J by 5 bases; unmatched bases: 10. CDR3: CASSPLSGKGETQYF. CDR3 nucleotide sequence: TGTGCCAGCAGCCCACTTAGCGGGAAGGGGGAGACCCAGTACTTC. Variable domain in full (rest from reference TRBV7-4 and TRBJ2-5): GAGVSQSPRYKVAKRGRDVALRCDSISGHVTLYWYRQTLGQGSEVLTYSQSDAQRDKSGRPSGRFSAERPERSVSTLKIQRTEQGDSAVYLCASSPLSGKGETQYFGPGTRLLVL.

This clonotype came up many times. This rearrangement joins TRBV7-2 to TRBJ1-5, with TRBD1 as a possible D gene (6 bases). This CDR3 has 15 amino acids. The germline V and J ends were trimmed by 2 bases and 3 bases, with 11 bases remaining between them. Germline V gives CDR1 SGHTA, CDR2 FQGNSA. CDR3 protein: CASSLTGLFNQPQHF. Written as DNA, the CDR3 is TGTGCCAGCAGCTTAACAGGGTTGTTCAATCAGCCCCAGCATTTT.

The chain is built from TRBV28 and TRBJ2-2, with 7 bases aligning to TRBD2. This CDR3 comprises 15 residues. Germline-derived CDR1 and CDR2 are MDHEN and SYDVKM. With V trimmed by 2 bases and J by 4 bases, 4 bases remained unmatched. The CDR3 DNA reads TGTGCCAGCAGTTTAGAGACTAGCAGCACCGGGGAGCTGTTTTTT. It specifies CASSLETSSTGELFF.

There are many counts of this clonotype. The chain employs TRBV7-6 and TRBJ2-7, with 9 nucleotides matching TRBD1. This CDR3 spans 14 amino acids. Trimming at V came to 3 bases and at J to 6 bases, leaving 6 bases not matched to a gene. The V gene's germline CDR1 is SGHVS and CDR2 FNYEAQ. The CDR3 sequence: CASSFRDRVFEQYF. CDR3 in DNA: TGTGCCAGCAGCTTTCGGGACAGGGTCTTCGAGCAGTACTTC. Full variable domain (rest looked up from reference TRBV7-6 and TRBJ2-7): GAGVSQSPRYKVTKRGQDVALRCDPISGHVSLYWYRQALGQGPEFLTYFNYEAQQDKSGLPNDRFSAERPEGSISTLTIQRTEQRDSAMYRCASSFRDRVFEQYFGPGTRLTVT.

This clonotype has ten or more counts. The V and J genes are TRBV7-2 and TRBJ2-5, with a tentative D call TRBD1 (5 bases). The CDR3 sequence is 15 residues long. Germline V lookup: CDR1 SGHTA, CDR2 FQGNSA. The germline V and J ends were trimmed by 1 base and 5 bases, with 14 bases remaining between them. The CDR3 loop reads CASSLGGWQGETQYF. The CDR3 bases are TGTGCCAGCAGCTTAGGTGGATGGCAGGGCGAGACCCAGTACTTC. Full variable domain (remainder filled in from reference TRBV7-2 and TRBJ2-5): GAGVSQSPSNKVTEKGKDVELRCDPISGHTALYWYRQSLGQGLEFLIYFQGNSAPDKSGLPSDRFSAERTGGSVSTLTIQRTQQEDSAVYLCASSLGGWQGETQYFGPGTRLLVL.

In its sample, this clonotype was seen many times. This chain joins TRBV7-2 and TRBJ2-7, with D possibly TRBD1 on 6 matching bases. Germline loops: CDR1 SGHTA, CDR2 FQGNSA. The V gene lost 1 base and the J gene lost 7 bases, with 11 bases spanning the gap. This CDR3 is built from 13 residues. The CDR3 DNA reads TGTGCCAGCAGCTTAGTTTTCGGACAGGAGCAGTACTTC. Protein: CASSLVFGQEQYF. Complete variable domain (other parts from reference TRBV7-2 and TRBJ2-7): GAGVSQSPSNKVTEKGKDVELRCDPISGHTALYWYRQSLGQGLEFLIYFQGNSAPDKSGLPSDRFSAERTGGSVSTLTIQRTQQEDSAVYLCASSLVFGQEQYFGPGTRLTVT.

This clonotype was seen repeatedly, ten times or more. Written as DNA, the CDR3 is TGTGCCAGCAGTTTCATAACCGGAGACACCGGGGAGCTGTTTTTT. The encoded protein is CASSFITGDTGELFF. The rearrangement joins TRBV6-2 or TRBV6-3 to TRBJ2-2; D unresolved. V was trimmed by 4 bases and J by 3 bases, leaving 12 bases between them. Germline V CDR1 and CDR2: MNHEY, SVGEGT. The CDR3 sequence is 15 residues long.

This clonotype showed up many times. The chain links TRBV7-8 to TRBJ1-1; tentative D call: TRBD1 (5 bases). This CDR3 region has 16 residues. Looked up from germline, CDR1 is SGHVS and CDR2 is FQNEAQ. The V end lost 1 base, the J end lost 1 base, and 13 bases lay between the germline ends. As DNA, the CDR3 is TGTGCCAGCAGCTTAGACAGGCTGACATCGAACACTGAAGCTTTCTTT. It specifies CASSLDRLTSNTEAFF. The whole variable domain, filled in from reference TRBV7-8 and TRBJ1-1, reads GAGVSQSPRYKVAKRGQDVALRCDPISGHVSLFWYQQALGQGPEFLTYFQNEAQLDKSGLPSDRFFAERPEGSVSTLKIQRTQQEDSAVYLCASSLDRLTSNTEAFFGQGTRLTVV.

This clonotype was detected many times. The rearrangement links TRBV7-2 to TRBJ1-2, with 11 positions matching TRBD1. The CDR3 is 17 residues long. With 1 base clipped from V and 7 bases from J, the junction kept 11 bases outside the gene matches. Germline V gives CDR1 SGHTA, CDR2 FQGNSA. The CDR3 here is CASSLEGNGQGARGYTF. In nucleotides, the CDR3 is TGTGCCAGCAGCTTAGAGGGAAACGGACAGGGGGCGCGTGGCTACACCTTC.